Listed below are T cell receptor beta chains from one sample, sequenced in a study of beta chain features in type 1 diabetes. The method was immunoSEQ multiplex PCR; TCRdb's version includes in-frame clones alone and lacks a portion of them. The sample has hundreds of thousands of clones, 15% seen once. The sequenced material came from naive CD4+ T cells from blood. The receptors stem from a man aged 18 to 29 in good health. CDR3s include the opening cysteine and the closing phenylalanine or tryptophan. D genes are given only for firm matches. Not every row has a clone size; where given, it reads once, few, many or a size class.

v_gene: TRBV7-9
abundance: NA
j_gene: TRBJ2-1
d_gene: TRBD2
CDR3aa: CASSRFSSGLRGNEQFF
CDR3nt: TGTGCCAGCAGCCGCTTTTCTAGCGGCCTAAGGGGCAATGAGCAGTTCTTC

v_gene: TRBV9
abundance: few
j_gene: TRBJ1-3
d_gene: TRBD1
CDR3aa: CASSATGGRDTIYF
CDR3nt: TGTGCCAGCAGCGCGACAGGGGGCCGTGACACCATATATTTT

v_gene: TRBV5-6
abundance: NA
j_gene: TRBJ2-1
d_gene: NA
CDR3aa: CASSFRGYYNEQFF
CDR3nt: TGTGCCAGCAGCTTCAGGGGATACTACAATGAGCAGTTCTTC

v_gene: TRBV15
abundance: few
j_gene: TRBJ1-5
d_gene: NA
CDR3aa: CATSPDRQAGWVLTPQHF
CDR3nt: TGTGCCACCAGCCCGGATCGACAGGCCGGATGGGTTTTAACGCCCCAGCATTTT

v_gene: TRBV6-5
abundance: few
j_gene: TRBJ2-1
d_gene: TRBD2
CDR3aa: CASSYSLAGGYEQFF
CDR3nt: TGTGCCAGCAGTTACTCCCTAGCGGGAGGTTATGAGCAGTTCTTC

v_gene: TRBV28
abundance: few
j_gene: TRBJ2-1
d_gene: TRBD2
CDR3aa: CASSPEIGRALYNEQFF
CDR3nt: TGTGCCAGCAGTCCCGAGATAGGGAGGGCCTTGTACAATGAGCAGTTCTTC

v_gene: TRBV9
abundance: few
j_gene: TRBJ2-3
d_gene: NA
CDR3aa: CASSVERGHTQYF
CDR3nt: TGTGCCAGCAGCGTAGAGAGGGGCCATACGCAGTATTTT

v_gene: TRBV27
abundance: few
j_gene: TRBJ2-1
d_gene: TRBD1
CDR3aa: CASSWVRDRVRNEQFF
CDR3nt: TGTGCCAGCAGTTGGGTACGGGACAGGGTTAGGAATGAGCAGTTCTTC

v_gene: TRBV7-3
abundance: few
j_gene: TRBJ2-3
d_gene: TRBD2
CDR3aa: CASSLTPHSGRTTDTQYF
CDR3nt: TGTGCCAGCAGCTTAACCCCCCACAGCGGGAGGACGACAGATACGCAGTATTTT

v_gene: TRBV4-1
abundance: NA
j_gene: TRBJ2-7
d_gene: TRBD2
CDR3aa: CASSQVIVSGRPHEQYF
CDR3nt: TGCGCCAGCAGCCAAGTTATAGTAAGCGGGAGGCCCCACGAGCAGTACTTC

v_gene: TRBV27
abundance: NA
j_gene: TRBJ2-1
d_gene: TRBD1
CDR3aa: CASSFPSKGDSEQFF
CDR3nt: TGTGCCAGCAGTTTCCCCTCCAAGGGGGACAGTGAGCAGTTCTTC

v_gene: TRBV28
abundance: NA
j_gene: TRBJ1-1
d_gene: NA
CDR3aa: CASYRVTGRNTEAFF
CDR3nt: TGTGCCAGCTACAGGGTAACAGGGAGGAACACTGAAGCTTTCTTT

v_gene: TRBV25-1
abundance: NA
j_gene: TRBJ2-5
d_gene: TRBD1
CDR3aa: CASSGTTGVETQYF
CDR3nt: TGTGCCAGCAGTGGGACGACAGGGGTGGAGACCCAGTACTTC

v_gene: TRBV4-1
abundance: NA
j_gene: TRBJ1-2
d_gene: NA
CDR3aa: CASSPSYLTKFLRRYTF
CDR3nt: TGCGCCAGCAGCCCCTCTTACCTTACCAAGTTCCTCCGACGCTACACCTTC

v_gene: TRBV20-1
abundance: few
j_gene: TRBJ2-7
d_gene: TRBD1
CDR3aa: CSARTGIEQYF
CDR3nt: TGCAGTGCAAGGACAGGGATCGAGCAGTACTTC

v_gene: TRBV6-6
abundance: NA
j_gene: TRBJ1-4
d_gene: TRBD1
CDR3aa: CASNSGQGYEKLFF
CDR3nt: TGTGCCAGCAATTCCGGACAGGGGTATGAAAAACTGTTTTTT

v_gene: TRBV10-3
abundance: NA
j_gene: TRBJ2-7
d_gene: TRBD2
CDR3aa: CAISLAGYEQYF
CDR3nt: TGTGCCATCAGCCTAGCGGGCTACGAGCAGTACTTC

v_gene: TRBV18
abundance: NA
j_gene: TRBJ1-5
d_gene: TRBD1
CDR3aa: CASSSPTYTGVRNQPQHF
CDR3nt: TGTGCCAGCTCCTCACCGACCTATACAGGGGTACGTAATCAGCCCCAGCATTTT

v_gene: TRBV7-8
abundance: NA
j_gene: TRBJ2-1
d_gene: TRBD2
CDR3aa: CASSLPAGGYNEQFF
CDR3nt: TGTGCCAGCAGCTTACCGGCGGGGGGGTACAATGAGCAGTTCTTC

v_gene: TRBV7-3
abundance: NA
j_gene: TRBJ1-2
d_gene: NA
CDR3aa: CASSPPGQGGYGYTF
CDR3nt: TGTGCCAGCAGCCCCCCGGGGCAGGGCGGCTATGGCTACACCTTC

v_gene: TRBV9
abundance: NA
j_gene: TRBJ2-7
d_gene: TRBD1
CDR3aa: CASSVSLGQGAINRYEQYF
CDR3nt: TGTGCCAGCAGCGTAAGCTTGGGACAGGGGGCGATCAATCGCTACGAGCAGTACTTC

v_gene: TRBV2
abundance: NA
j_gene: TRBJ2-7
d_gene: TRBD2
CDR3aa: CASRETSGAYEQYF
CDR3nt: TGTGCCAGCCGAGAGACTAGCGGGGCCTACGAGCAGTACTTC